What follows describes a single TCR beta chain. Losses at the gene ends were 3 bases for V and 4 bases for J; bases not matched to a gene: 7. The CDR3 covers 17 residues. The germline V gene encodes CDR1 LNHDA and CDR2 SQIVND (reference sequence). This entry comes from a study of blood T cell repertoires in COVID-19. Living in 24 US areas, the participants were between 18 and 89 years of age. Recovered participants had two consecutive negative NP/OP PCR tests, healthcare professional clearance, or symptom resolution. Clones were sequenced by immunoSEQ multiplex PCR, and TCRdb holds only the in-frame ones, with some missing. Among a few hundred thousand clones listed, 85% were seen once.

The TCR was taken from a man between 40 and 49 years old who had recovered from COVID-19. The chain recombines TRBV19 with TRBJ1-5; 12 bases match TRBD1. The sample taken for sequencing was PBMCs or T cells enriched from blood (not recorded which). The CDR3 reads CASSIRDRGLGNQPQHF. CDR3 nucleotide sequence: TGTGCCAGTAGTATCCGGGACAGGGGGCTCGGGAATCAGCCCCAGCATTTT. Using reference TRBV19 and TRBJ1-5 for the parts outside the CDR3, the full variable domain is DGGITQSPKYLFRKEGQNVTLSCEQNLNHDAMYWYRQDPGQGLRLIYYSQIVNDFQKGDIAEGYSVSREKKESFPLTVTSAQKNPTAFYLCASSIRDRGLGNQPQHFGDGTRLSIL.